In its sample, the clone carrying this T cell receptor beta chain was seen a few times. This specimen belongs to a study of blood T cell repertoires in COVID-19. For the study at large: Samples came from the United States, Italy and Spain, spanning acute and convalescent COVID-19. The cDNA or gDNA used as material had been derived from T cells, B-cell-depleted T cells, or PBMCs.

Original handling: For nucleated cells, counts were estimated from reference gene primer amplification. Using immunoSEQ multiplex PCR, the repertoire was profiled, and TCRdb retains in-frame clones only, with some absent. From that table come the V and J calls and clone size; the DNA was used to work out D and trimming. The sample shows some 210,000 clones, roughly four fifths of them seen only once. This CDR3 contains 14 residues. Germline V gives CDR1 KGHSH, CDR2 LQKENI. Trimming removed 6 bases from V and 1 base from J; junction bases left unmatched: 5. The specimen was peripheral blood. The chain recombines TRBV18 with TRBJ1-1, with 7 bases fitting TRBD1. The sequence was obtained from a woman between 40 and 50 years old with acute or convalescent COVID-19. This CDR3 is CASSLGQSNTEAFF. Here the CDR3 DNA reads TGTGCCAGCTCGCTGGGACAGTCGAACACTGAAGCTTTCTTT. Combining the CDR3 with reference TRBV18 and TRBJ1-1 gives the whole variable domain NAGVMQNPRHLVRRRGQEARLRCSPMKGHSHVYWYRQLPEEGLKFMVYLQKENIIDESGMPKERFSAEFPKEGPSILRIQQVVRGDSAAYFCASSLGQSNTEAFFGQGTRLTVV.